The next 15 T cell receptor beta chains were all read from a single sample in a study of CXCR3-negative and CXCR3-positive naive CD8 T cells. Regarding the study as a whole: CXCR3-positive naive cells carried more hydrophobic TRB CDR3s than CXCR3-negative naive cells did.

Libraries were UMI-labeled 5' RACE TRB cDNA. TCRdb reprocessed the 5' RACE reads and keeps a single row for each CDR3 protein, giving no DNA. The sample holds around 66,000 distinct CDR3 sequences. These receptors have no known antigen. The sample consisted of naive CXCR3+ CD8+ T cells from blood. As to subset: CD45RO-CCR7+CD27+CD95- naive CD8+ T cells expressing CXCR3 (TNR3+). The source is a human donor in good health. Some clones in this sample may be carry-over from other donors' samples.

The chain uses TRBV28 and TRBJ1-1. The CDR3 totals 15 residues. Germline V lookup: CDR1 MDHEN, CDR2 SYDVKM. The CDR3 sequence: CASSSLFSSNTEAFF.

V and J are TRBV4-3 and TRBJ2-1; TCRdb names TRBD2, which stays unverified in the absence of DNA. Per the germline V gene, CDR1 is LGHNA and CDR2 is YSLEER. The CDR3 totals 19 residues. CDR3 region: CASSQVRELAGAYYNEQFF.

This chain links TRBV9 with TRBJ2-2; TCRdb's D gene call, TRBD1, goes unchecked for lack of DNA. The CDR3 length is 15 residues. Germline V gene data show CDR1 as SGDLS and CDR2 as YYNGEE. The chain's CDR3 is CASSEGPGNTGELFF. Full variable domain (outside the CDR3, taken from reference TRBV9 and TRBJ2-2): DSGVTQTPKHLITATGQRVTLRCSPRSGDLSVYWYQQSLDQGLQFLIQYYNGEERAKGNILERFSAQQFPDLHSELNLSSLELGDSALYFCASSEGPGNTGELFFGEGSRLTVL.

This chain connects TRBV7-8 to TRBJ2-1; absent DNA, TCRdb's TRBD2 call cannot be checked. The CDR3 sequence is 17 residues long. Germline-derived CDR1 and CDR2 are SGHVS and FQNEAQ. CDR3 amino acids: CASSLGGASGIYNEQFF. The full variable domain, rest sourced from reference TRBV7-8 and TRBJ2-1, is GAGVSQSPRYKVAKRGQDVALRCDPISGHVSLFWYQQALGQGPEFLTYFQNEAQLDKSGLPSDRFFAERPEGSVSTLKIQRTQQEDSAVYLCASSLGGASGIYNEQFFGPGTRLTVL.

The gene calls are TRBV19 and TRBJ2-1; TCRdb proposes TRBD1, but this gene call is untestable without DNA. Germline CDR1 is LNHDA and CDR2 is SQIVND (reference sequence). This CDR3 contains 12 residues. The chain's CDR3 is CASERGGHEQFF.

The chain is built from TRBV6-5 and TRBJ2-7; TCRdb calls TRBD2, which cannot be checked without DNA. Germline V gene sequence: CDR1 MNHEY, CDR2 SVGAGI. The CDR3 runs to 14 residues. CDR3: CASSYAGGGYEQYF.

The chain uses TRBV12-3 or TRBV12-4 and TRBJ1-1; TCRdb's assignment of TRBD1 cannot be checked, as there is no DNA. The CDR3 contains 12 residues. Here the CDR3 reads CASSDRGAEAFF.

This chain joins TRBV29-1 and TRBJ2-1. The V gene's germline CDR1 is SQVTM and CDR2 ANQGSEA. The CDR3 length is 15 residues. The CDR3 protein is CSVAGGFGVVNEQFF.

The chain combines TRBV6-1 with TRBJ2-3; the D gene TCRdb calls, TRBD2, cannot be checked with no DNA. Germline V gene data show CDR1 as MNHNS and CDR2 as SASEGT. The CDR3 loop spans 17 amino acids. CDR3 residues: CASSELAGSAGTDTQYF.

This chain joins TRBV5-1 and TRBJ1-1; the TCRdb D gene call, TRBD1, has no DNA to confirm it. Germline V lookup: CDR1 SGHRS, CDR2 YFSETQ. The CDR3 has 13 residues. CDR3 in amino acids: CASSRTENTEAFF.

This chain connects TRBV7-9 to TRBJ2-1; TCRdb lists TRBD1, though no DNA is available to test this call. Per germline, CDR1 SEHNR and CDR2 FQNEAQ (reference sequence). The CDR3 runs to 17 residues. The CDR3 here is CASSLSPGDIRGNEQFF.

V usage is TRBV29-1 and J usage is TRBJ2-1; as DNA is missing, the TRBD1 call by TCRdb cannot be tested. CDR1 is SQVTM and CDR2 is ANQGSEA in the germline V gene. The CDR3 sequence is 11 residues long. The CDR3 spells CSAPGGNEQFF.

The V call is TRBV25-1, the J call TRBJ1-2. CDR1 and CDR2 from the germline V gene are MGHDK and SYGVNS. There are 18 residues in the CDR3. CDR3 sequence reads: CASSEFSTFGRDHYGYTF.

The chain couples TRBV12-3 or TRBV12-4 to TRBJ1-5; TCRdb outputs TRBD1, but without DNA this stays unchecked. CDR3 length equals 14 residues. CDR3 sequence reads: CASSLGQPNQPQHF.

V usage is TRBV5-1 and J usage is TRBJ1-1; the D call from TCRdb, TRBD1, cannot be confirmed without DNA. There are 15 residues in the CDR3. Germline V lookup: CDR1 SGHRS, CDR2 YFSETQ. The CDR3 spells CASSLSEGRRAEAFF.